The subject of this entry is one TCR beta chain. The clone's antigen remains unknown. This likely comes from a read error, as the CDR3 has no conserved phenylalanine or tryptophan at its end. It is unclear where the CDR3 begins or ends on the DNA, so no DNA is shown, and the CDR3 is as TCRdb lists it. CDR1 is given as DFQATT and CDR2 as SNEGSKA, both from the germline V gene (reference sequence). The CDR3 is made up of 12 amino acids, end residues included. The sample belongs to a study of MAIT cells during Salmonella Paratyphi A infection (dated by TCRdb to between 2016 and 2019). Overall study results and their limits: MAIT TRBV usage was oligoclonal with a preference for TRBV20 and TRBV6, and infection appeared not to change this usage. Diagnosed volunteers showed more expansion or contraction among top five MAIT clonotypes than healthy controls (around 0.57 versus 0.12), suggesting infection-driven repertoire reshaping. Although the availability of volunteer samples limited sample sizes, the sizes were judged adequate for detecting differences between groups.

Libraries came from 5' RACE. TCRbeta was amplified in two PCR rounds using Phusion High-Fidelity polymerase, and the primers carried sample-specific barcodes. TCRbeta libraries were made through template-switch cDNA synthesis using SMARTScribe reverse transcriptase and a TRBC-specific primer. The barcoded samples were pooled and then prepared using the NEBNext Ultra DNA Library Prep Kit for Illumina. Libraries were sequenced on an Illumina MiSeq with the MiSeq reagent kit v2, 300 cycles. In the authors' own workflow: Jemultiplexer was used to demultiplex reads by barcode, and MiTCR with default parameters handled the alignment. VDJtools removed non-functional sequences, and clonotypes were defined by amino acid sequence, with clonotype frequencies based on assigned sequence reads. In the clonal space homeostasis analysis, clonotypes were binned by frequency as over-represented (0.05-1), large, medium and small. TCRdb reprocessing: public reads trimmed at Q25 with fastp, clones called with MiXCR, in-frame beta chains kept. All rows with the same CDR3 protein become a single entry with the most common DNA and genes. It is TCRdb's table, rather than the study itself, that gives the V and J calls and clone size. The sample table shows hundreds of distinct CDR3 sequences, and more than 35% are seen once. About 56% of the sample lies in the top ten.

The label giving this sample's time point can be read as: healthy control first sampling. Using flow cytometry, MAIT cells, defined as Valpha7.2+ CD161+ T cells, were identified and sorted. The healthy adult controls were either laboratory volunteers or leukocyte cones from the national blood and transplant service. Between about 4,500 and 11,000 MAIT cells per sample were sorted directly into RNAqueous-Micro lysis buffer for RNA extraction. As a control for MAIT repertoire stability, unchallenged healthy controls were sampled twice, around 3 weeks apart. Lymphoprep gradient centrifugation was used to isolate peripheral blood mononuclear cells from blood samples and leukocyte cones. Sorting was done on either a BD FACSAria Fusion or a BD FACSAria III sorter.

This TCR came from an adult in good health. Recombination linked TRBV20-1 to TRBJ1-1. Material: MAIT cells from blood. The CDR3 is CSGRKGENEEGG.